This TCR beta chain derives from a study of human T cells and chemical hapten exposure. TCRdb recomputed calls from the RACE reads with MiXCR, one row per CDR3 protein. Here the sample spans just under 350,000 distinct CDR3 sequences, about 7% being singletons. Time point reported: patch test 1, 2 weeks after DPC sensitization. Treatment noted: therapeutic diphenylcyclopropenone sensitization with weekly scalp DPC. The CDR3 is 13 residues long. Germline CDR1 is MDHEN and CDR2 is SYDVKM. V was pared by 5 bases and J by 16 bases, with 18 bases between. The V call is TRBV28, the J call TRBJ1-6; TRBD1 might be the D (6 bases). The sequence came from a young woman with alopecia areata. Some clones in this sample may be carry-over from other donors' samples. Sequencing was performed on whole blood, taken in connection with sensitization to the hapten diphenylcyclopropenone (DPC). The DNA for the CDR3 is TGTGCCAGCAGTGTCGGACAGTCGATAAGTCTCCACTTT. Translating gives CASSVGQSISLHF.